A single sample gave rise to the 2 T cell receptor beta chains below, sequenced in a study of early T cells in non-severe SARS-CoV-2 infection. TCRdb reanalysed the 5' RACE reads using MiXCR and keeps one entry per CDR3 protein. The table shows about 110,000 distinct CDR3 sequences, with 9.5% to 13% occurring only once. Sample: whole blood. These receptors all come from an adult who was a healthcare worker with PCR-confirmed SARS-CoV-2 infection or an uninfected control (not recorded which).

This clonotype was picked up many times. CDR3 in DNA: TGCGCCAGCAGCCAAGCACAGGGAGGCGGGGAGCTGTTTTTT. Its translation is CASSQAQGGGELFF. The rearrangement links TRBV4-1 to TRBJ2-2; either TRBD1 or TRBD2 may supply D (6 bases each). The CDR3 is 14 amino acids. The ends were cut back, 1 base at V and 7 bases at J, with 10 bases in the middle. CDR1 MGHRA and CDR2 YSYEKL come from the germline V gene.

This clonotype was seen many times. The chain couples TRBV6-1 to TRBJ1-1; D is unresolved. This CDR3 is built from 13 residues. Germline V gene data show CDR1 as MNHNS and CDR2 as SASEGT. Trimming removed 5 bases from V and 5 bases from J, with 12 bases in between. Written as DNA, the CDR3 is TGTGCCAGCAGTAAATCGGTGGAAACTGAAGCTTTCTTT. Translating gives CASSKSVETEAFF.